The source of this T cell receptor (beta chain) is a study of blood T cell repertoires in COVID-19. Across the whole study: Sites in the United States, Italy and Spain provided acute and convalescent COVID-19 samples. From T cells, B-cell-depleted T cells, or PBMCs came the material, which was cDNA or gDNA.

In the study's own analysis: Counts of nucleated cells, estimated from reference gene primer amplification, were obtained. Repertoires were generated with immunoSEQ multiplex PCR, while TCRdb's copy carries only in-frame clones and drops some. For V, J and clone size, that table is used; D and trimming come from the DNA. The sample has about 120,000 clones, 75% to 90% seen once; the top ten hold 1.9%. Looked up from germline, CDR1 is KGHSH and CDR2 is LQKENI. The CDR3 covers 17 residues. The J segment lost 3 bases and the V segment lost 4 bases, leaving 13 bases of the junction unmatched. Input material: peripheral blood. The gene calls are TRBV18 and TRBJ2-3; TRBD2 aligns across 7 bases. The source of this sequence is a man aged 65 to 79 with acute or convalescent COVID-19. DNA for the CDR3: TGTGCCAGCTCACGCTCCTGGGAGGGGCTACGGACAGATACGCAGTATTTT. Translation: CASSRSWEGLRTDTQYF.